This TCR beta chain was obtained from a study of cytomegalovirus exposure and HLA in healthy donors. The PCR contained 60 Vbeta and 13 Jbeta primers. Repertoires were generated with immunoSEQ multiplex PCR, while TCRdb's copy carries only in-frame clones and drops some. The data contain some 150,000 clones, under 75% of them singletons. Whole-study findings and limits: What a later analysis reportedly showed was that an Asian-associated ancestry cluster had fewer N-insertions than the roughly 720-donor mean. The sole available immune exposure information was CMV serostatus.

This clone has a handful of counts. Its antigen is undetermined. The TCR comes from a woman between 40 and 55 years old in good health and CMV-seronegative. The sequencing sample was made of PBMCs.

This CDR3 reads CATTRDRGDGYTF. In DNA, the CDR3 is TGTGCCACCACCAGGGACAGGGGTGACGGCTACACCTTC. The genes are TRBV10-3 and TRBJ1-2; 10 nucleotides align to TRBD1. There are 13 residues in the CDR3. The germline V gene has CDR1 ENHRY and CDR2 SYGVKD. Trimming removed 10 bases from V and 8 bases from J; junction bases left unmatched: 10.